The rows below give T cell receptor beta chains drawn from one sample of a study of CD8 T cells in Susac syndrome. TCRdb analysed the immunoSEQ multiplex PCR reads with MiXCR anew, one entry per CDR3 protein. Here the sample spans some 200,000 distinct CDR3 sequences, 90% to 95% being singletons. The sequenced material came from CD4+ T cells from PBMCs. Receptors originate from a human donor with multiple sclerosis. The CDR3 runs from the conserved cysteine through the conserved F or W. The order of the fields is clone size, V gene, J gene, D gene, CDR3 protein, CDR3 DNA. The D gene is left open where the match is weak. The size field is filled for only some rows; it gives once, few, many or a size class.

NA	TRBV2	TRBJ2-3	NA	CALPPPGTHTDTQYF	TGTGCCCTACCCCCGCCCGGGACACACACAGATACGCAGTATTTT
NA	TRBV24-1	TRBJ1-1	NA	CATSDFWGSEAFF	TGTGCCACCAGTGATTTTTGGGGCTCTGAAGCTTTCTTT
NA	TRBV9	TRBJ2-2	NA	CASSVGTGELFF	TGTGCCAGCAGCGTAGGGACCGGGGAGCTGTTTTTT
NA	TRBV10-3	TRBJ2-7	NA	CAISEGLGQYF	TGTGCCATCAGTGAGGGCCTAGGGCAGTACTTC
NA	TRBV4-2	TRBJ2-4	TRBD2	CASSRGRGENIQYF	TGTGCCAGCAGCCGGGGGAGGGGCGAAAACATTCAGTACTTC
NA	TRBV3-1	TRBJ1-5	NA	CASSVRGGQGPQHF	TGTGCCAGCAGCGTCAGAGGGGGTCAGGGGCCCCAGCATTTT
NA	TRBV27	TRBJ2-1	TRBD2	CASSRGLVEGNEQFF	TGTGCCAGCAGCCGCGGACTAGTAGAAGGCAATGAGCAGTTCTTC
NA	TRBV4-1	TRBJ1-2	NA	CASSQPDGGRRGYTF	TGCGCCAGCAGCCAGCCCGACGGGGGGCGCCGCGGCTACACCTTC
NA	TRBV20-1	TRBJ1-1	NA	CSARRPIPTNTEAFF	TGCAGTGCTAGACGGCCGATACCTACGAACACTGAAGCTTTCTTT
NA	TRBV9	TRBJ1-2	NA	CASSVAGGPHYGYTF	TGTGCCAGCAGCGTAGCCGGGGGGCCCCACTATGGCTACACCTTC
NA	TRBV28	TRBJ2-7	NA	CASNPPRGAPYEQYF	TGTGCCAGCAATCCCCCCAGGGGAGCACCCTACGAGCAGTACTTC
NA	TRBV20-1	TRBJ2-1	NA	CSAGQGWIEQFF	TGCAGTGCTGGCCAGGGGTGGATTGAGCAGTTCTTC
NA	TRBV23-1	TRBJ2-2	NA	CASSQSWRLRTGELFF	TGCGCCAGCAGTCAATCTTGGAGGCTGAGGACCGGGGAGCTGTTTTTT
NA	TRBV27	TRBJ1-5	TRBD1	CASSWSTGGQPQHF	TGTGCCAGCAGTTGGTCGACAGGGGGTCAGCCCCAGCATTTT
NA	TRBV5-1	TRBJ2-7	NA	CASSLARGYEQYF	TGCGCCAGCAGCTTGGCCCGGGGTTACGAGCAGTACTTC
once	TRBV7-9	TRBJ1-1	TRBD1	CASSFDTNQGGAFF	TGTGCCAGCAGCTTTGATACAAACCAGGGGGGAGCTTTCTTT
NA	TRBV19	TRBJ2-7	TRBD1	CASSPGTAYEQYF	TGTGCCAGTAGTCCCGGGACAGCCTACGAGCAGTACTTC
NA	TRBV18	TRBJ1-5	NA	CASSPLPQGGSNQPQHF	TGTGCCAGCTCACCTCTCCCGCAGGGAGGTAGCAATCAGCCCCAGCATTTT
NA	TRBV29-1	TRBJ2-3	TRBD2	CSVLTSGGAGTQYF	TGCAGCGTACTGACTAGCGGGGGGGCCGGTACGCAGTATTTT
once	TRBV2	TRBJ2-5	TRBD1	CASSPQGTAQETQYF	TGTGCCAGCAGCCCCCAGGGGACAGCTCAAGAGACCCAGTACTTC
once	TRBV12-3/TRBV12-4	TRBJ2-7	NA	CASTYPGVHYEQYF	TGTGCCAGCACCTACCCGGGGGTCCACTACGAGCAGTACTTC
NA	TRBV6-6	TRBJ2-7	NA	CASSKQYTTFYEQYF	TGTGCCAGCAGCAAGCAATATACTACCTTCTACGAGCAGTACTTC
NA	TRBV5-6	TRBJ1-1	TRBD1	CASSFRQGNTEAFF	TGTGCCAGCAGCTTTCGACAGGGAAACACTGAAGCTTTCTTT
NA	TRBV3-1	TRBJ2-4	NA	CASSQEVWDFQYF	TGTGCCAGCAGCCAAGAGGTTTGGGACTTTCAGTACTTC
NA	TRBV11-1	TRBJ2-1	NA	CASSSNPGPYDEQFF	TGTGCCAGCAGCTCAAATCCGGGACCATATGATGAGCAGTTCTTC
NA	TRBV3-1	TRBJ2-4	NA	CAATGGAKNIQYF	TGTGCCGCAACAGGAGGGGCCAAAAACATTCAGTACTTC
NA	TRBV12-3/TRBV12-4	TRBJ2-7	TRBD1	CASRGQGFYEQYF	TGTGCCAGCCGCGGACAGGGGTTCTACGAGCAGTACTTC
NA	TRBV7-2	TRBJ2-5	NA	CASSLEGLETQYF	TGTGCCAGCAGCTTAGAGGGTTTGGAGACCCAGTACTTC
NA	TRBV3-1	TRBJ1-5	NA	CASSPGSGGPQHF	TGTGCCAGCAGCCCCGGGTCCGGGGGCCCCCAGCATTTT
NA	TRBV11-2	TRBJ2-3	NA	CASSPAGQDTQYF	TGTGCCAGCAGCCCGGCTGGACAGGATACGCAGTATTTT
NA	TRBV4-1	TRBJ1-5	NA	CASSPHTESGRQPQHF	TGCGCCAGCAGTCCGCATACGGAATCAGGAAGACAGCCCCAGCATTTT
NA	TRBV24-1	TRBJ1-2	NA	CATPIRGYTF	TGTGCCACCCCTATTCGGGGCTACACCTTC
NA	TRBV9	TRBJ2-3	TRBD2	CASSVKTSGRSFTDTQYF	TGTGCCAGCAGCGTAAAAACTAGCGGGAGGTCGTTCACAGATACGCAGTATTTT
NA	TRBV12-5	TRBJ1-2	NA	CASGQQESGGYTF	TGTGCTAGTGGTCAACAGGAGTCGGGCGGCTACACCTTC
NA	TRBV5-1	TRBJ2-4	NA	CASSLESGGNIQYF	TGCGCCAGCAGCTTGGAGTCGGGCGGAAACATTCAGTACTTC
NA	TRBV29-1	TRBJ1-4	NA	CSVGAGHEKLFF	TGCAGCGTTGGCGCGGGACACGAAAAACTGTTTTTT
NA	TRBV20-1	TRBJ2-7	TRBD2	CSALGGATYEQYF	TGCAGTGCTCTGGGAGGGGCGACCTACGAGCAGTACTTC
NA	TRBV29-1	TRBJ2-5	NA	CSVRLGETQYF	TGCAGCGTTCGGTTGGGGGAGACCCAGTACTTC
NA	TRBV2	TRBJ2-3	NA	CASSRDQRTDTQYF	TGTGCCAGCAGTCGGGACCAACGCACAGATACGCAGTATTTT
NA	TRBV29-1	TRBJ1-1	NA	CSVEFGRARTYTEAFF	TGCAGCGTTGAGTTCGGGAGGGCTCGGACCTACACTGAAGCTTTCTTT
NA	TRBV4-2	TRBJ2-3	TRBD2	CASSQRPGAGADTQYF	TGTGCCAGCAGCCAACGCCCCGGAGCGGGGGCAGATACGCAGTATTTT
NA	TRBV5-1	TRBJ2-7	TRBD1	CASSSGQGLSYEQYF	TGCGCCAGCAGCTCGGGACAGGGGCTCTCCTACGAGCAGTACTTC
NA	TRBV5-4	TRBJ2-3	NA	CASREGVLDTQYF	TGTGCCAGCAGGGAGGGGGTATTAGATACGCAGTATTTT
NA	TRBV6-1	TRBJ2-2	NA	CASKGHTGELFF	TGTGCCAGCAAGGGACACACCGGGGAGCTGTTTTTT
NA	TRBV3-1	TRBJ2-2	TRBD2	CASSQVVTSGERGELFF	TGTGCCAGCAGCCAAGTAGTGACTAGCGGAGAACGCGGGGAGCTGTTTTTT
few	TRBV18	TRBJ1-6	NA	CASSPGNSPLHF	TGTGCCAGCTCACCCGGGAATTCACCCCTCCACTTT
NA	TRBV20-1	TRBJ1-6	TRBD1	CSARVDRGQSPLHF	TGCAGTGCTAGAGTGGACAGGGGGCAATCACCCCTCCACTTT